A selection of T cell receptor beta chains follows, all from one sample in a study of blood T cell repertoires in COVID-19. Sequencing was performed with immunoSEQ multiplex PCR; in TCRdb, only in-frame clones are kept and a portion is missing. The table includes about 210,000 clones, approximately 90% detected once. Sequenced: peripheral blood. The receptors were gathered from a man under 40 with acute or convalescent COVID-19. The CDR3 runs from the conserved cysteine through the conserved F or W. Fields, in order: CDR3 protein, CDR3 DNA, clone size, J gene, CDR3 length, V gene, D gene. The D gene is left open where the match is weak. The listing skips clone size in some rows; elsewhere it reads once, few, many or a size class.

CASSPPSLQETQYF,TGTGCCAGCTCACCGCCCTCACTCCAAGAGACCCAGTACTTC,.,TRBJ2-5,14,TRBV18,.
CASSLRFVGGESNEQFF,TGTGCCAGCAGCTTAAGATTCGTAGGGGGCGAAAGCAATGAGCAGTTCTTC,.,TRBJ2-1,17,TRBV7-3,TRBD1
CASSQDRENTEAFF,TGTGCCAGCAGCCAGGACAGGGAGAACACTGAAGCTTTCTTT,.,TRBJ1-1,14,TRBV11-3,TRBD1
CASTTLGASGRGSYNEQFF,TGTGCCAGCACCACCTTGGGGGCTAGCGGGAGGGGGTCCTACAATGAGCAGTTCTTC,.,TRBJ2-1,19,TRBV5-4,TRBD2
CASRREGYYGYTF,TGTGCCAGCAGGAGGGAAGGTTACTATGGCTACACCTTC,.,TRBJ1-2,13,TRBV5-4,.
CASSDTQYGYTF,TGTGCCAGCAGTGATACACAATATGGCTACACCTTC,.,TRBJ1-2,12,TRBV2,.
CASSLVVAGWQETQYF,TGCGCCAGCAGCTTGGTGGTAGCGGGGTGGCAAGAGACCCAGTACTTC,once,TRBJ2-5,16,TRBV5-1,TRBD2
CASSPGVEAVYGYTF,TGTGCCAGCAGTCCCGGGGTGGAGGCGGTCTATGGCTACACCTTC,.,TRBJ1-2,15,TRBV28,.
CASSRGPEGEQYF,TGTGCCAGCTCACGGGGGCCAGAAGGGGAGCAGTACTTC,once,TRBJ2-7,13,TRBV18,.
CASSFTATNEKLFF,TGTGCCAGCAGTTTTACTGCAACTAATGAAAAACTGTTTTTT,.,TRBJ1-4,14,TRBV27,.
CASSLRASPDTQYF,TGTGCCAGCAGCTTACGGGCTAGCCCAGATACGCAGTATTTT,.,TRBJ2-3,14,TRBV7-3,.
CASSAPGQGTGELFF,TGTGCCAGCAGTGCCCCGGGACAGGGGACCGGGGAGCTGTTTTTT,.,TRBJ2-2,15,TRBV6-6,TRBD1
CASSAGTDRRSDTQYF,TGCGCCAGCAGCGCCGGGACAGATAGAAGGTCAGATACGCAGTATTTT,.,TRBJ2-3,16,TRBV10-1,TRBD1
CASSLQGRYGYTF,TGTGCCAGCAGTTTACAGGGTCGGTATGGCTACACCTTC,once,TRBJ1-2,13,TRBV28,.
CASSFLTGKAEAFF,TGTGCCAGCAGTTTTCTGACGGGGAAGGCTGAAGCTTTCTTT,.,TRBJ1-1,14,TRBV28,.
CASSFLRGGAGELFF,TGTGCCAGCAGTTTCTTGAGGGGAGGGGCCGGGGAGCTGTTTTTT,.,TRBJ2-2,15,TRBV28,TRBD2
CSVTDREHGYTF,TGCAGCGTTACGGACAGGGAGCATGGCTACACCTTC,.,TRBJ1-2,12,TRBV29-1,TRBD1
CASSYLAGYEQYF,TGTGCCAGCAGCTACCTAGCGGGGTACGAGCAGTACTTC,.,TRBJ2-7,13,TRBV7-3,TRBD2
CASSPTILRGPTGELFF,TGTGCCAGCTCACCAACGATCCTTAGGGGGCCCACCGGGGAGCTGTTTTTT,.,TRBJ2-2,17,TRBV18,TRBD1
CASSLTARRVHEQYF,TGTGCCAGCAGTTTAACGGCAAGGCGGGTCCACGAGCAGTACTTC,.,TRBJ2-7,15,TRBV27,.
CASSLTFQETQYF,TGCGCCAGCAGCTTAACTTTCCAAGAGACCCAGTACTTC,.,TRBJ2-5,13,TRBV5-1,.
CASSSGQLGNQPQHF,TGTGCCAGCAGTTCGGGACAGTTGGGCAATCAGCCCCAGCATTTT,few,TRBJ1-5,15,TRBV28,TRBD1
CASSWNRDSQETQYF,TGCGCCAGCAGCTGGAACAGGGATTCCCAAGAGACCCAGTACTTC,.,TRBJ2-5,15,TRBV5-1,.
CASSLELAGEETQYF,TGCGCCAGCAGCTTGGAACTAGCGGGGGAAGAGACCCAGTACTTC,.,TRBJ2-5,15,TRBV5-1,TRBD2
CASSGGASGNTIYF,TGTGCCAGTAGTGGAGGGGCTTCTGGAAACACCATATATTTT,once,TRBJ1-3,14,TRBV19,.
CAWSVPGTGAFYEQYF,TGTGCCTGGAGTGTACCCGGGACAGGGGCCTTCTACGAGCAGTACTTC,.,TRBJ2-7,16,TRBV30,TRBD1
CASSLERPEAQYF,TGCGCCAGCAGCTTGGAAAGGCCTGAGGCCCAGTACTTC,.,TRBJ2-5,13,TRBV5-1,.
CAWSVQGGRAFF,TGTGCCTGGAGTGTACAAGGGGGCCGAGCTTTCTTT,.,TRBJ1-1,12,TRBV30,TRBD1
CASSPRISYQQFF,TGTGCCAGCAGCCCCCGTATAAGCTACCAGCAGTTCTTC,.,TRBJ2-1,13,TRBV7-3,.
CASSQGGGWHTEAFF,TGTGCCAGCAGCCAAGGTGGAGGGTGGCACACTGAAGCTTTCTTT,.,TRBJ1-1,15,TRBV3-1/TRBV3-2,.
CAISPGGSYNEQFF,TGTGCCATCAGTCCAGGGGGCTCCTACAATGAGCAGTTCTTC,.,TRBJ2-1,14,TRBV10-3,TRBD1
CASSFPTRTSGNTGELFF,TGCGCCAGCAGCTTCCCCACCCGGACTAGCGGGAACACCGGGGAGCTGTTTTTT,.,TRBJ2-2,18,TRBV5-1,TRBD2
CASSVGTGGAGETQYF,TGTGCCAGCAGTGTCGGGACAGGGGGCGCCGGAGAGACCCAGTACTTC,.,TRBJ2-5,16,TRBV27,TRBD1
CASSLVGRGMGEQFF,TGTGCCAGCAGCTTGGTTGGCAGGGGAATGGGTGAGCAGTTCTTC,.,TRBJ2-1,15,TRBV5-6,.
CASSMGQGSSSNQPQHF,TGTGCCAGTAGTATGGGACAGGGTTCTTCTAGCAATCAGCCCCAGCATTTT,.,TRBJ1-5,17,TRBV19,TRBD1
CAISGHFQYQPQHF,TGTGCCATCAGTGGACACTTTCAATATCAGCCCCAGCATTTT,.,TRBJ1-5,14,TRBV10-3,.